The 30 T cell receptor beta chains below were found in one sample sequenced in a study of OX40 agonist ivuxolimab in advanced cancers. Only in-frame clones appear in the TCRdb table, and some are missing; sequencing was by immunoSEQ multiplex PCR. The data show about 78,000 clones, approximately 90% seen once. The sequencing here drew on CD4+ or CD8+ T cells sorted from blood, taken in a trial of the OX40 agonist ivuxolimab. All receptors come from an adult with an advanced solid tumor such as melanoma, head and neck, liver or kidney cancer.

The rearrangement joins TRBV21-1 to TRBJ2-3; the table names TRBD2, a call not compared with the DNA. TRBV21-1 counts as a pseudogene. The CDR3 runs 17 residues. The CDR3 loop reads CASSKRGGGLSTDTQYF. The CDR3 DNA reads TGTGCCAGCAGCAAACGGGGCGGGGGTCTTAGCACAGATACGCAGTATTTT.

The V and J genes are TRBV5-1 and TRBJ2-3; D is possibly TRBD2 (5 bases). Trimming cost V 0 bases and J 7 bases, with 12 bases left between them. This CDR3 has 14 residues. Germline-derived CDR1 and CDR2 are SGHRS and YFSETQ. CDR3 DNA sequence: TGCGCCAGCAGCTTGGACTTTGGAGGATATACGCAGTATTTT. Translation gives CASSLDFGGYTQYF.

The chain employs TRBV5-1 and TRBJ1-2, with a weak D call TRBD1 (6 bases). The V gene lost 0 bases and the J gene lost 1 base, with 13 bases spanning the gap. The CDR3 contains 16 residues. The germline V gene has CDR1 SGHRS and CDR2 YFSETQ. DNA of the CDR3: TGCGCCAGCAGCTTGGGACAGACAGGTTATAACTATGGCTACACCTTC. Its translation is CASSLGQTGYNYGYTF.

This clone was observed a single time. The V gene is TRBV5-1, the J gene TRBJ1-6; 9 positions match TRBD1. The V gene's germline CDR1 is SGHRS and CDR2 YFSETQ. The J segment lost 10 bases and the V segment lost 5 bases, leaving 4 bases of the junction unmatched. This CDR3 is built from 13 residues. The CDR3 region is CASRQGAESPLHF. In DNA, the CDR3 is TGCGCCAGCAGACAGGGGGCCGAATCACCCCTCCACTTT.

This chain uses TRBV29-1 with TRBJ2-7, with D maybe TRBD1 (6 bases). Per the germline V gene, CDR1 is SQVTM and CDR2 is ANQGSEA. Deletions cut 5 bases from V and 2 bases from J, with 13 bases between. The CDR3 consists of 13 residues. The DNA of the CDR3 is TGCAGCGTTTATGACAGGCGAACCTACGAGCAGTACTTC. Translated: CSVYDRRTYEQYF.

The chain couples TRBV11-2 to TRBJ2-3; D gene uncertain. The CDR3 runs to 12 residues. CDR1 and CDR2 (germline): SGHAT, FQNNGV. Trimming left V 5 bases short and J 6 bases short, with 9 bases between. CDR3 coding DNA: TGTGCCAGCAGCCGCCGGACGGATACGCAGTATTTT. Translated, it gives CASSRRTDTQYF. The whole variable domain, filled in from reference TRBV11-2 and TRBJ2-3, reads EAGVAQSPRYKIIEKRQSVAFWCNPISGHATLYWYQQILGQGPKLLIQFQNNGVVDDSQLPKDRFSAERLKGVDSTLKIQPAKLEDSAVYLCASSRRTDTQYFGPGTRLTVL.

The genes are TRBV4-2 and TRBJ2-1; 9 bases map to TRBD2. The V gene end was trimmed by 3 bases and the J gene end by 4 bases; junction bases not matched to a gene: 7. This CDR3 region has 16 residues. CDR1 is LGHNA, CDR2 YNFKEQ, per germline. CDR3 in DNA: TGTGCCAGCAGCCACGTTAGCGGGGGCCTTTACAATGAGCAGTTCTTC. Its protein product is CASSHVSGGLYNEQFF.

In this sample, this clone turned up once. The chain has TRBV18 and TRBJ1-3, with 7 bases fitting TRBD1. This CDR3 is 15 amino acids long. Germline V CDR1 and CDR2: KGHSH, LQKENI. V gave up 6 bases and J gave up 1 base; unmatched junction bases: 6. CDR3 bases: TGTGCCAGCTCCCCCAGGGGGGATTCTGGAAACACCATATATTTT. Translation gives CASSPRGDSGNTIYF.

The chain joins TRBV4-1 to TRBJ2-7, with 10 bases fitting TRBD2. V lost 4 bases, J lost 7 bases, and 13 bases stayed unmatched. Germline CDR1 MGHRA, CDR2 YSYEKL. CDR3 size: 16 residues. This CDR3 is CASSRGTSEALWEQYF. DNA for the CDR3: TGCGCCAGCAGCCGAGGGACTAGCGAGGCCCTCTGGGAGCAGTACTTC.

The genes are TRBV7-9 and TRBJ1-2; D is possibly TRBD1 (5 bases). Germline V gene sequence: CDR1 SEHNR, CDR2 FQNEAQ (reference sequence). The CDR3 has 15 residues. V was pared by 6 bases and J by 4 bases, with 18 bases between. CDR3 residues: CASSKPGPGSYGYTF. CDR3 sequence (DNA): TGTGCCAGCAGTAAGCCGGGACCGGGATCCTATGGCTACACCTTC.

The chain combines TRBV6-5 with TRBJ2-1; TRBD1 matches 8 bases. CDR3 length: 14 amino acids. CDR1 MNHEY and CDR2 SVGAGI come from the germline V gene. The V segment lost 6 bases and the J segment 2 bases; nucleotides outside the gene matches: 3. The CDR3, as DNA: TGTGCCAGCAGGGGACAGGTAACCTACAATGAGCAGTTCTTC. This gives the protein CASRGQVTYNEQFF.

Notes on this clone: Other DNA sequences from this sample encode an identical CDR3 as well. The V call is TRBV15, the J call TRBJ1-1, with D possibly TRBD1 on 6 matching bases. V was clipped by 1 base and J by 2 bases, with 11 bases between them. This CDR3 spans 15 amino acids. Germline V CDR1 and CDR2: LNHNV, YYDKDF (reference sequence). The CDR3 region is CATSRGGALNTEAFF. The CDR3, as DNA: TGTGCCACCAGCAGAGGGGGGGCGCTAAACACTGAAGCTTTCTTT.

This clone was detected a few times. The V call is TRBV19, the J call TRBJ2-7, with 7 bases identical to TRBD2. V shed 8 bases and J 5 bases; nucleotides not matched to a gene: 9. The CDR3 extends over 13 amino acids. Germline lookup yields CDR1 LNHDA and CDR2 SQIVND (reference sequence). Written as DNA, the CDR3 is TGTGCCAGTTCCCGGCGGGGGTTCGACGAGCAGTACTTC. Translating it yields CASSRRGFDEQYF. Combining the CDR3 with reference TRBV19 and TRBJ2-7 gives the whole variable domain DGGITQSPKYLFRKEGQNVTLSCEQNLNHDAMYWYRQDPGQGLRLIYYSQIVNDFQKGDIAEGYSVSREKKESFPLTVTSAQKNPTAFYLCASSRRGFDEQYFGPGTRLTVT.

This sequence joins TRBV18 and TRBJ1-1; no reliable D call. V shed 4 bases and J shed 5 bases, with 11 bases lying between them. CDR3 length equals 13 residues. Germline-derived CDR1 and CDR2 are KGHSH and LQKENI. CDR3 in DNA: TGTGCCAGCTCACTTAGCGGCGGGACTGAAGCTTTCTTT. Translation: CASSLSGGTEAFF.

Comment on this clone: The junction differs from germline at one of its ends, possibly a read error. Additional DNA sequences in this sample encode the identical CDR3. The rearrangement joins TRBV6-1 to TRBJ1-5; D unclear. Germline loops: CDR1 MNHNS, CDR2 SASEGT. The CDR3 has 15 residues. Here the CDR3 DNA reads TGTGCCACCACACCTGGCCAGTATAGCAATCAGCCCCAGCACTTT. The encoded protein is CATTPGQYSNQPQHF.

This clone appeared a single time. The chain joins TRBV7-2 to TRBJ1-3, with D perhaps TRBD1 (6 bases). The CDR3 totals 15 residues. Germline CDR1 is SGHTA and CDR2 is FQGNSA. The V gene lost 4 bases and the J gene lost 2 bases, with 12 bases spanning the gap. CDR3 residues: CASSSPGVPGNTIYF. The CDR3 DNA reads TGTGCCAGCAGCTCCCCAGGGGTCCCTGGAAACACCATATATTTT.

The chain combines TRBV5-4 with TRBJ2-7, with D possibly TRBD1 on 6 matching bases. The CDR3 runs to 15 residues. Trimming left V 0 bases short and J 2 bases short, with 12 bases between. Germline lookup yields CDR1 SGHNT and CDR2 YYREEE (reference sequence). In nucleotides, the CDR3 is TGTGCCAGCAGCTTGGGGGGGCCGGGCGCCTACGAGCAGTACTTC. It encodes CASSLGGPGAYEQYF. Full variable domain (missing parts from reference TRBV5-4 and TRBJ2-7): ETGVTQSPTHLIKTRGQQVTLRCSSQSGHNTVSWYQQALGQGPQFIFQYYREEENGRGNFPPRFSGLQFPNYSSELNVNALELDDSALYLCASSLGGPGAYEQYFGPGTRLTVT.

The rearrangement links TRBV27 to TRBJ2-2; no clear D. CDR1 is MNHEY and CDR2 is SMNVEV in the germline V gene (reference sequence). The ends were cut back, 5 bases at V and 5 bases at J, with 9 bases in the middle. The CDR3 is 13 amino acids. The CDR3 protein is CASSLGMTGELFF. As DNA, the CDR3 is TGTGCCAGCAGTCTAGGAATGACCGGGGAGCTGTTTTTT.

The chain recombines TRBV10-3 with TRBJ1-4, with 9 positions matching TRBD1. Germline CDR1 and CDR2: ENHRY and SYGVKD. The CDR3 spans 15 residues. J gave up 8 bases and V 10 bases, and 14 bases lay outside the gene matches. CDR3 bases: TGTGCCACCACAGGGGGCGCAGGGGTGAGGGAAAAACTGTTTTTT. This sequence encodes CATTGGAGVREKLFF.

CDR3 in DNA: TGTGCCAGCAGCCTTCCTTACTCTGGGGCCAACGTCCTGACTTTC. The encoded protein is CASSLPYSGANVLTF. The V call is TRBV7-6, the J call TRBJ2-6; D unresolved. V was cut by 5 bases and J by 0 bases, with 8 bases left in between. The CDR3 is made up of 15 amino acids. Germline CDR1 and CDR2: SGHVS and FNYEAQ.

V usage is TRBV2 and J usage is TRBJ2-3, with TRBD2 matching 7 bases. Looked up from germline, CDR1 is SNHLY and CDR2 is FYNNEI. The CDR3 loop spans 15 amino acids. V lost 3 bases and J lost 5; bases outside the gene matches: 8. The CDR3: CASSDPGGRGDTQYF. CDR3 coding DNA: TGTGCCAGCAGTGATCCGGGAGGTAGGGGAGATACGCAGTATTTT.

The gene calls are TRBV4-2 and TRBJ1-1; a weak D match, TRBD1 (5 bases). The CDR3 is 15 amino acids. V dropped 3 bases and J dropped 1 base, with 12 bases sitting between them. The germline V gene encodes CDR1 LGHNA and CDR2 YNFKEQ. The DNA for the CDR3 is TGTGCCAGCAGCCAGGAGGGAGGGGAGAACACTGAAGCTTTCTTT. It encodes CASSQEGGENTEAFF.

The rearrangement uses TRBV5-1 and TRBJ2-2; 9 positions match TRBD1. CDR3 length: 16 residues. The trim removed 4 bases at V and 5 bases at J, leaving 9 bases unmatched. The V gene's germline CDR1 is SGHRS and CDR2 YFSETQ. The CDR3 bases are TGCGCCAGCAGCCTAAACACAGGGGGCGGAACCGGGGAGCTGTTTTTT. The encoded protein is CASSLNTGGGTGELFF.

This chain joins TRBV19 and TRBJ2-6; 8 bases map to TRBD1. J was trimmed by 3 bases and V by 4 bases; bases with no gene match: 5. The germline gives CDR1 LNHDA, CDR2 SQIVND (reference sequence). The CDR3 spans 16 residues. The CDR3 nucleotides are TGTGCCAGTAGTAGCCCGGGACAGGTTGGGGCCAACGTCCTGACTTTC. It specifies CASSSPGQVGANVLTF. Variable domain in full (rest from reference TRBV19 and TRBJ2-6): DGGITQSPKYLFRKEGQNVTLSCEQNLNHDAMYWYRQDPGQGLRLIYYSQIVNDFQKGDIAEGYSVSREKKESFPLTVTSAQKNPTAFYLCASSSPGQVGANVLTFGAGSRLTVL.

This clone was found once. The chain links TRBV4-2 to TRBJ1-2, with D tentatively TRBD1 (6 bases). The CDR3 has 14 residues. Per germline, CDR1 LGHNA and CDR2 YNFKEQ. V was pared by 1 base and J by 4 bases, with 10 bases between. The CDR3 DNA reads TGTGCCAGCAGCCAAGGGGAAGGGGGCTATGGCTACACCTTC. Translated, it gives CASSQGEGGYGYTF.

The V call is TRBV6-4, the J call TRBJ1-1; 7 bases agree with TRBD1. Germline lookup yields CDR1 MRHNA and CDR2 SNTAGT. The CDR3 has 16 amino acids. V gave up 6 bases and J gave up 0 bases; unmatched junction bases: 10. The CDR3 sequence: CASSPTGAPMNTEAFF. The CDR3, as DNA: TGTGCCAGCAGCCCCACAGGGGCCCCCATGAACACTGAAGCTTTCTTT.

The rearrangement joins TRBV19 to TRBJ1-2; 7 bases fit TRBD1. The germline V gene has CDR1 LNHDA and CDR2 SQIVND (reference sequence). The CDR3 runs to 15 residues. V shed 3 bases and J 4 bases; nucleotides not matched to a gene: 8. In DNA form, the CDR3 reads TGTGCCAGTAGTATGGGGCACCGGGACAGCTATGGCTACACCTTC. Its translation: CASSMGHRDSYGYTF.

This rearrangement joins TRBV5-4 to TRBJ2-1, with no clear D. The V end lost 3 bases, the J end lost 0 bases, and 10 bases lay between the germline ends. CDR1 and CDR2 (germline): SGHNT, YYREEE (reference sequence). The CDR3 is made up of 15 amino acids. CDR3 in DNA: TGTGCCAGCAGCTCGGACCCTAGCTCCTACAATGAGCAGTTCTTC. Translated: CASSSDPSSYNEQFF.

This clone was seen just once. V gene TRBV30 combines with J gene TRBJ1-1, with D perhaps TRBD1 (5 bases). Germline V gives CDR1 GTSNPN, CDR2 SVGIG (reference sequence). The CDR3 runs 14 residues. V lost 5 bases, J lost 7 bases, and 20 bases lay in between. DNA for the CDR3: TGTGCCTGGGTCCCGGGACTCGCGAAGGGTGAAGCTTTCTTT. This gives the protein CAWVPGLAKGEAFF.

The chain combines TRBV29-1 with TRBJ2-3; TRBD1 matches 8 bases. The V segment lost 8 bases and the J segment 2 bases; nucleotides outside the gene matches: 9. The CDR3 consists of 14 residues. CDR1 is SQVTM and CDR2 is ANQGSEA in the germline V gene. The CDR3 DNA reads as TGCAGCCTGAAGGGGACAGGCTCCACAGATACGCAGTATTTT. Protein product: CSLKGTGSTDTQYF.